This T cell receptor beta chain was recovered during a study of cytomegalovirus exposure and HLA in healthy donors (dated by TCRdb to about 2017). Concerning the study at large: In an earlier analysis of some 550 of the donors, 250 to 350 Gb of sequence data and 90 million to 130 million unique TCR beta sequences from roughly 190 million T cells were reported. Roughly 300 gigabases of sequencing data and 70 million to 100 million unique TCR sequences made up an early release that covered 500 to 700 HLA-typed donors. Among the roughly 410 genotyped donors, 75% to 90% belonged to the genetic ancestry cluster associated with self-reported Caucasian donors. The study aimed to test whether cataloging public T cell receptors could reveal signatures of past pathogen exposure. The study used immunosequencing to profile the T cell repertoires of 600 to 850 subjects and linked those repertoires to cytomegalovirus serostatus. Along with the roughly 610-subject first cohort, a separate validation cohort of over a hundred different subjects was used. High-throughput TCR immunosequencing, statistical association of individual TCRs with disease status, and machine learning were combined to predict cytomegalovirus infection status. To study patterns of TCR occurrence, a later analysis re-analyzed previously published TCR beta repertoires from more than 550 donors and added high-resolution HLA genotyping. Rather than drawing on any new phenotypic data, the later analysis identified candidate immune exposures from TCR beta sequences and the way those sequences occurred across donors. To decide whether each TCR beta V gene segment behaved as functional or pseudogenic, an earlier analysis of nearly 600 of the donors relied on high-throughput TCR beta sequencing. Donor age, sex, ethnicity and CMV serostatus were collected together with the repertoire data. In a later genetic analysis, genome-wide SNP genotypes for about 55% of the roughly 670 donors were used, and that subset was treated as a discovery cohort. All discovery cohort repertoires had been generated using a single sequencing platform. HLA typing included class I and class II loci at four-digit resolution. The number of donors typed differed by locus, with 629-630 for A, B, C, DRB1 and DQB1, roughly 520 for DQA1, 600 to 610 for DPA1, and about 450 for DPB1. Because of strong linkage in the cohort, five DR-DQ haplotypes were treated as single units for association and clustering. On average, roughly 250,000 unique TCR beta nucleotide sequences were sequenced per donor among 350 to 400 genotyped donors of the cohort, with around 19% of those sequences being non-productive. Overall study outcomes, separate from this receptor: In a later genetic analysis, a missense DCLRE1C variant was associated with V-gene and J-gene trimming of TCR beta chains, and the association was replicated in an independent cohort. Several of the top co-occurrence clusters appeared to be linked to parvovirus B19, influenza, CMV and Epstein-Barr virus, according to a later analysis. The authors suggested that the approach could potentially be extended to other disease states and immunological phenotypes. In vitro tests confirmed that a few of the cytomegalovirus-associated TCR beta chains recognize cytomegalovirus antigens. The sequencing pipeline was judged likely to have produced a cluster of highly shared sequence variants as a technical artifact. A later analysis found that HLA-associated TCR beta chains were more clonally expanded and had lower generation probabilities than equally common non-associated chains. Most TCR sequences were observed very rarely across donors, whereas some public TCRs were present in many individuals. When HLA alleles, especially DR and DQ, strongly co-occurred, attributing TCR associations to individual alleles was difficult. Cytomegalovirus status was reported to be diagnosed by the classifier with high specificity and sensitivity in both the original and validation cohorts. A further reported finding was that TCR beta sequences accurately predicted the HLA-A and HLA-B alleles for most subjects in the first cohort. Presence/absence analyses assumed roughly uniform sequencing depth across donors, an assumption that may not hold. The earlier analysis of a few hundred of the donors excluded approximately 17 rarely observed V segments, including chromosome 9 orphons, because counts were too low. In a later genetic analysis, fewer N-insertions in productive TCRs were reported among donors in an Asian-associated ancestry cluster than the roughly 700-donor mean. In a later analysis, TCR association rates were found to vary across HLA loci, with the most associated TCRs seen for DRB1 alleles and the fewest for HLA-C alleles. For the cohort, immune exposure information was limited to CMV serostatus. In a later analysis, most CMV-associated TCR beta chains were found to appear HLA-restricted, with HLA associations seemingly driven largely by CMV exposure. An earlier analysis of 587 of the donors showed that most TCR beta V segments appeared in productive rearrangements either about 87% or about 30% of the time, which broadly matched IMGT annotations. A later analysis associated about 16,000 TCR beta sequences with specific HLA alleles at a false discovery rate of 0.05. In the study, about 150 TCR beta chains were listed as associated with cytomegalovirus. HLA typing was unavailable for some donors at each locus, so association tests used only the typed subset. Linkage disequilibrium might explain the correlated functional status among segregating V segments, but an unknown experimental factor could not be excluded. This cohort had only TCR beta chains sequenced, and the lack of alpha or paired-chain data limited which features could be detected. The 87-base-pair reads could not distinguish some IMGT-functional V segments, including TRBV6-2 and TRBV6-3, so those segments were excluded.

The cohort consisted of hundreds of healthy bone marrow donors. Cohort members were all nominally healthy when sampled, although unrecorded immune exposures were likely present. The donor tested CMV seronegative, placing the donor among the 350 or so seronegative members of the cohort. A peripheral blood sample was provided by each donor, and peripheral blood mononuclear cells were used for TCR beta sequencing. The Qiagen DNeasy Blood Extraction Kit was used to extract genomic DNA from the blood cell samples. The protocol used for the library was the immunoSEQ multiplex PCR assay. For the multiplex PCR, a mixture combining 60 forward primers for TCR Vbeta segments and 13 reverse primers for TCR Jbeta segments was used. The CDR3 region of rearranged TCR beta genes was amplified from genomic DNA with a multiplex PCR assay. The amplified TCR beta libraries were sequenced on the Illumina HiSeq System as 87-base-pair reads. From the authors' description of their analysis: A later analysis counted about 80 million unique TCR beta chains across the 640 or so repertoires, and some 11 million of these chains were shared by at least two donors. Raw reads were error-corrected and collapsed into unique sequences with a nearest-neighbor algorithm that merged closely related sequences to remove PCR and sequencing errors. To assign V, D and J gene segments, CDR3 sequences were aligned to IMGT reference sequences. For a sequence to be retained, a match of at least six nucleotides was required to both a V gene segment and a J gene segment. Rearrangements were classified as productive when the CDR3 lacked stop codons and remained in frame with V and J, and all other rearrangements were classified as non-productive. CDR3 was defined by IMGT convention, running from the second conserved V-encoded cysteine to the conserved J-encoded phenylalanine. The earlier analysis of 550 to 650 of the donors excluded any sequence lacking an unambiguous match to a single V gene segment. In an earlier analysis of approximately 610 of the donors, V segments were called functional above 56.7% productive rearrangements and were called segregating when the between-donor standard deviation exceeded 5%. A statistical classification framework was built for diagnosing cytomegalovirus status from the catalog of TCR beta chain sequences. In a later analysis, TCR nucleotide sequences were compared against IMGT/GENE-DB human TR gene sequences so that V and J genes could be assigned. A later analysis assigned CDR3 sequences and most-parsimonious VDJ recombination scenarios with the TCRdist pipeline. In a later analysis, each TCR beta chain was defined by its CDR3 amino acid sequence together with its V-gene family, and reads lacking a unique V-gene family were excluded. As a way to deal with suspected cross-contamination and a sequencing artifact, a later analysis dropped approximately 590 nucleotide sequences that were highly shared and had low generation probability. In a later analysis, a clonal expansion index for each public chain was calculated from normalized within-repertoire ranks of inferred template counts. Generation probabilities in a later analysis came from a VDJ recombination model fitted to out-of-frame rearrangements, and those results were checked against IGoR. In a later analysis, TCR-TCR, TCR-HLA and TCR-CMV co-occurrence was scored with hypergeometric tests, and a repertoire-size bias correction was applied to TCR pairs. To estimate false discovery rates, a later analysis permuted the HLA or CMV assignments 20 times. In a later analysis, co-occurring TCRs were grouped with DBSCAN, and TCRdist sequence similarity was added when clustering was performed within HLA-allele-positive subsets. Co-occurrence clustering excluded repertoires with fewer than 30,000 or more than 120,000 public chains, plus five with anomalous nucleotide sharing. In its TCRdb copy, this immuneACCESS table keeps in-frame sequences only and misses some clones. Where compared with another copy, unresolved V genes explain less than half of these, and the others have no known cause. V and J calls and clone size come straight from that table; D and trimming were deduced from the DNA. The sample has more than 95,000 clones on record. Under 1.3% of the sample goes to the ten largest clones.

The germline V gene gives CDR1 as ENHRY and CDR2 as SYGVKD. The CDR3 runs 15 amino acids, cysteine and phenylalanine included. CDR3 DNA only is kept here, 45 bases in frame from base 1. Trimming costs V 4 bases and J 6 bases, and their ends lie 15 bases apart. In regard to this clone: Its antigen is currently not known.

Specimen: PBMCs. The origin of this receptor is a man aged 18-30 years in good health and CMV-seronegative. The V gene is TRBV10-3 and the J gene is TRBJ1-4; the best D guess is TRBD1, with 6 bases matching. The nucleotides are TGTGCCATCAGTGCCCAGGGTGGGGGCGATGAAAAACTGTTTTTT. Its coded protein is CAISAQGGGDEKLFF.